This TCR beta chain was obtained from a study of breast tumors, draining lymph nodes, adjacent tissues. Study-level points and caveats: Tumor TCR diversity was below lymph nodes but above nontumor tissue.

MiXCR, run by TCRdb on the multiplex PCR reads, gives a single entry per CDR3 protein. This sample carries about 35,000 distinct CDR3 sequences, 36% of them seen once, and the ten largest clones take approximately 11%. This clonotype has a count of ten or more. As yet, its antigen is unknown. This CDR3 is 14 amino acids long. After removal of 8 bases from V and 2 bases from J, the junction contained 4 bases not matched to a gene. Germline V lookup: CDR1 SNHLY, CDR2 FYNNEI. The J gene is TRBJ2-7, the V gene TRBV2, with 12 positions matching TRBD2. Sequencing input: breast tumor tissue. The receptor's source is a female donor with breast cancer. Some clones in this sample may be carry-over from other donors' samples. The CDR3 DNA is TGTGCCAGCGTAAGGACTAGCGGGACCTACGAGCAGTACTTC. Protein sequence: CASVRTSGTYEQYF.